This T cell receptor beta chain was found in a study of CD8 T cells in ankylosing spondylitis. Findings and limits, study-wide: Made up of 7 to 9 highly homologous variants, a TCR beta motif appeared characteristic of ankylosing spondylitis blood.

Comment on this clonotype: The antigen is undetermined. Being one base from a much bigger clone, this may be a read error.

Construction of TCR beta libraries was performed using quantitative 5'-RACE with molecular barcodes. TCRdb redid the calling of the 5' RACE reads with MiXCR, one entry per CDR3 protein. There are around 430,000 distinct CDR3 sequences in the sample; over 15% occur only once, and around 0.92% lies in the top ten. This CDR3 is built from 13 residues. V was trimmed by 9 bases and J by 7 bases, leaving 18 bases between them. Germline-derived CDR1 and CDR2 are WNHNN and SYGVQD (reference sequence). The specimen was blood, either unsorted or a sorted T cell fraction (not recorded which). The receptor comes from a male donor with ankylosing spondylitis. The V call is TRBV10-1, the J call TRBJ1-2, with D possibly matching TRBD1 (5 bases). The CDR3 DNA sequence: TGCGCCAGTGCCCGGGGACGCGACTTTGGCTACACCTTC. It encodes CASARGRDFGYTF.